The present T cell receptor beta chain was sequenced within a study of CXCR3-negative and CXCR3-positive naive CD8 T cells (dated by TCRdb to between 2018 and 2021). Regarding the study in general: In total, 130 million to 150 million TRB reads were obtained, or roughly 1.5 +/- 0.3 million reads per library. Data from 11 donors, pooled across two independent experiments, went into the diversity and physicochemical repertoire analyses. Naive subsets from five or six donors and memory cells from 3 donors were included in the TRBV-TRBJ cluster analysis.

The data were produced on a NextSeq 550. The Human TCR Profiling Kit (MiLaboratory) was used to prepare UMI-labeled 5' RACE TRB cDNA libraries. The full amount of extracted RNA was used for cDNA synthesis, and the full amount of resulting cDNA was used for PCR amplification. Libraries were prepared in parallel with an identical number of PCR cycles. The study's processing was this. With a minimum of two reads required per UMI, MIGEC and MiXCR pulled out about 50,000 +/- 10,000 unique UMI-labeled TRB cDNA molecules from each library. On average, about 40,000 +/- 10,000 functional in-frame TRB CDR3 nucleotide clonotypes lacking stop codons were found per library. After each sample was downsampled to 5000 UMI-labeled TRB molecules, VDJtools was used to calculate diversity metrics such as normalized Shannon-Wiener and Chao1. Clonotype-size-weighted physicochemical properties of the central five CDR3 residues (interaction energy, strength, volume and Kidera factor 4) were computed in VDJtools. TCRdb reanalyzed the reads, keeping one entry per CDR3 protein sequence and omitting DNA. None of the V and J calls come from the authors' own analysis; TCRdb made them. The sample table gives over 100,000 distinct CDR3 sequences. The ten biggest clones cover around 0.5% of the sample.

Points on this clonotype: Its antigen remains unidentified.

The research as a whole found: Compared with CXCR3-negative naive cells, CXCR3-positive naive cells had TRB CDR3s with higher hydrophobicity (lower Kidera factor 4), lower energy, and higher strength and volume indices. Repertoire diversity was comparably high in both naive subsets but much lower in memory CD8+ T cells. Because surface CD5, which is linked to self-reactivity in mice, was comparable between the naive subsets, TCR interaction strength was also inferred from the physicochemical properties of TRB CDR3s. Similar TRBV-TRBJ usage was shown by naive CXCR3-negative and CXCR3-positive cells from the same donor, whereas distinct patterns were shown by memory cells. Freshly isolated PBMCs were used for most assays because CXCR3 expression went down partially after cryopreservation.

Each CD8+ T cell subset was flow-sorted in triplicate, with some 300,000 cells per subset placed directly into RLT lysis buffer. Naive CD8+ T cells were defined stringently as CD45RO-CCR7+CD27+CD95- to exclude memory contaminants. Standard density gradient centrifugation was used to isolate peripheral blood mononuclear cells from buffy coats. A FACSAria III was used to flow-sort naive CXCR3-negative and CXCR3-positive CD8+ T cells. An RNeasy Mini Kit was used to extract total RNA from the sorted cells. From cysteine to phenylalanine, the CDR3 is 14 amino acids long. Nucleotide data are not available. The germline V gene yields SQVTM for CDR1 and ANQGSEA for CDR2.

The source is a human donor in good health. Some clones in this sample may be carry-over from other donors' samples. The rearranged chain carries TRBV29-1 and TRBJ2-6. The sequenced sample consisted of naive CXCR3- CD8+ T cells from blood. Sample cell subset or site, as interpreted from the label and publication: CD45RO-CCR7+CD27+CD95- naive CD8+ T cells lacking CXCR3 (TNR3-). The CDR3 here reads CSVEGVLGANVLTF.